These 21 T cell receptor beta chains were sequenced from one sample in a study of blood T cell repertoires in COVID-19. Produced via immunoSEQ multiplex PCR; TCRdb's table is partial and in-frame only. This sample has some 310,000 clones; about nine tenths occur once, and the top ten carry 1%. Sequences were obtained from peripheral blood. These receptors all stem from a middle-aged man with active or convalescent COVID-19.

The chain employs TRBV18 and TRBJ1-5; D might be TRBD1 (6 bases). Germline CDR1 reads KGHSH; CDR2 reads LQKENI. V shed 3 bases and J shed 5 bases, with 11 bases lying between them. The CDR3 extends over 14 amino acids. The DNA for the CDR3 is TGTGCCAGCTCACCTTACAGGGAAGATCAGCCCCAGCATTTT. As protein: CASSPYREDQPQHF.

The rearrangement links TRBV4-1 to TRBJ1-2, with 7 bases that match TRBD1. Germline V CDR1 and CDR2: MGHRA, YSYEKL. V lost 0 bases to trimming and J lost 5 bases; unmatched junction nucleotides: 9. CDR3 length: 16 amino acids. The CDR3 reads CASSQDRTGGSYGYTF. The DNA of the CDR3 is TGCGCCAGCAGCCAAGATAGGACAGGTGGGAGTTATGGCTACACCTTC.

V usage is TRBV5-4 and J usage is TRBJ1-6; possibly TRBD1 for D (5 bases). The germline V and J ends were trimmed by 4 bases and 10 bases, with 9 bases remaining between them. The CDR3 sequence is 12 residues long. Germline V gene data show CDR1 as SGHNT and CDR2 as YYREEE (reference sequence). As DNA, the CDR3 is TGTGCCAGCAGCCCGGGGGACTCACCCCTCCACTTT. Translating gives CASSPGDSPLHF.

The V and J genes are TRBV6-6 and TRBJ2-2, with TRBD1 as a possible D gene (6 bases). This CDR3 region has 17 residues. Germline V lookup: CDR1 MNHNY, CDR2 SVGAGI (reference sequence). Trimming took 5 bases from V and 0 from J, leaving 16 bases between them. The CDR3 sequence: CASSRNRAYSNTGELFF. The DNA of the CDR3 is TGTGCCAGCAGTCGAAACAGGGCCTACTCGAACACCGGGGAGCTGTTTTTT.

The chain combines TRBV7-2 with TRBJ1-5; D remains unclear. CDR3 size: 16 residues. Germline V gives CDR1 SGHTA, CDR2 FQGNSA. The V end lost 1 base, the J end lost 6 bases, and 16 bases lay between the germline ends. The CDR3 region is CASSLVSGQAGQPQHF. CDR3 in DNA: TGTGCCAGCAGCTTAGTAAGTGGGCAGGCGGGTCAGCCCCAGCATTTT. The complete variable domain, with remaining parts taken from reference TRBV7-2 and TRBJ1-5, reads GAGVSQSPSNKVTEKGKDVELRCDPISGHTALYWYRQSLGQGLEFLIYFQGNSAPDKSGLPSDRFSAERTGGSVSTLTIQRTQQEDSAVYLCASSLVSGQAGQPQHFGDGTRLSIL.

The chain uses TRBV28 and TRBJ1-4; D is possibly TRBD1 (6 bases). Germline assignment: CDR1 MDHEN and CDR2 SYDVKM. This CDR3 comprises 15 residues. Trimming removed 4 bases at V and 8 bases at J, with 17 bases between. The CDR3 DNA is TGTGCCAGCAGTTCTCCGGGACATGCCGTAGAAAAACTGTTTTTT. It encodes CASSSPGHAVEKLFF.

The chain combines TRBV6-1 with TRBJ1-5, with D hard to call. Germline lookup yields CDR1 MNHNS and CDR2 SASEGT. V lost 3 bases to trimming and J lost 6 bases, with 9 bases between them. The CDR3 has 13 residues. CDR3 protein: CASSEVNSQPQHF. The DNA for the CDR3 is TGTGCCAGCAGTGAGGTCAATAGTCAGCCCCAGCATTTT.

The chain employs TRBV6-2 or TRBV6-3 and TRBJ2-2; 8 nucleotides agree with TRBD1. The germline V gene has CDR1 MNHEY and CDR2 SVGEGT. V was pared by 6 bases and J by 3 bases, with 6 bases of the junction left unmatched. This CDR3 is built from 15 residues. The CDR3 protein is CASSGQGGDTGELFF. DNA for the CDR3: TGTGCCAGCAGCGGACAGGGCGGAGACACCGGGGAGCTGTTTTTT.

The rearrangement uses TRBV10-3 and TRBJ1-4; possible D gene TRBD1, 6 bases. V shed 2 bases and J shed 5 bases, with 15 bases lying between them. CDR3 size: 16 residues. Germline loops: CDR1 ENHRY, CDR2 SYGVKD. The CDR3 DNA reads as TGTGCCATCAGTGAGAACATCGGGCAGGGGAATGAAAAACTGTTTTTT. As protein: CAISENIGQGNEKLFF.

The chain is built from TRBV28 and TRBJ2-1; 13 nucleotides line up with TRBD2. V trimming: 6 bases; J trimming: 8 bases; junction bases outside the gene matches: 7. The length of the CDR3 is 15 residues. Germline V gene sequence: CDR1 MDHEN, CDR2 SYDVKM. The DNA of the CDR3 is TGTGCCAGCAGCCCCGGGACTAGCGGGAAGGATGAGCAGTTCTTC. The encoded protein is CASSPGTSGKDEQFF.

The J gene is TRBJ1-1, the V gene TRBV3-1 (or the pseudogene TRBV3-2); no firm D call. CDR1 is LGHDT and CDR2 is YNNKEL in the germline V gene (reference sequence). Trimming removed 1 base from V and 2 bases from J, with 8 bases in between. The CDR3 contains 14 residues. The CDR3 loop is CASSQVAVNTEAFF. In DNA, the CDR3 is TGTGCCAGCAGCCAAGTAGCAGTAAACACTGAAGCTTTCTTT.

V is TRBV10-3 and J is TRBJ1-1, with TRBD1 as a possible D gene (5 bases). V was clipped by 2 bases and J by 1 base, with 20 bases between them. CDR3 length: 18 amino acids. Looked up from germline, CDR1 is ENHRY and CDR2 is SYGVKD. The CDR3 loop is CAISELGGTGLPNTEAFF. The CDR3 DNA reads TGTGCCATCAGTGAGCTTGGGGGGACGGGCCTCCCGAACACTGAAGCTTTCTTT.

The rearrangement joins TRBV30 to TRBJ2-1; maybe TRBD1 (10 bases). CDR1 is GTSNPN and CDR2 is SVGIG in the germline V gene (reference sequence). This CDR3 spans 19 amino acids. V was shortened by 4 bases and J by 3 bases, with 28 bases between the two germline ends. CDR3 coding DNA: TGTGCCTGGAACGGGGACAGGGGACTAGCCAAAGGTGGCTACAATGAGCAGTTCTTC. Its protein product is CAWNGDRGLAKGGYNEQFF.

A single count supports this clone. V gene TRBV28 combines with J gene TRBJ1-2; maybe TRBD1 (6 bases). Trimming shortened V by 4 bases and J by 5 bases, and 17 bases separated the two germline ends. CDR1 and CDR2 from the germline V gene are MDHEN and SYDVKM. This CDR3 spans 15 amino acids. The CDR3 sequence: CASSSPVGGSYGYTF. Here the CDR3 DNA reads TGTGCCAGCAGTTCTCCCGTAGGGGGTAGTTATGGCTACACCTTC.

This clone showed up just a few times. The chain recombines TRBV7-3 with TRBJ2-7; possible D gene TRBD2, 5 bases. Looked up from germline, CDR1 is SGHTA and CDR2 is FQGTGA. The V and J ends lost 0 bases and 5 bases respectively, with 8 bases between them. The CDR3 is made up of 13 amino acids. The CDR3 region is CASSLTASNEQYF. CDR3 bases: TGTGCCAGCAGCTTAACGGCTAGCAACGAGCAGTACTTC.

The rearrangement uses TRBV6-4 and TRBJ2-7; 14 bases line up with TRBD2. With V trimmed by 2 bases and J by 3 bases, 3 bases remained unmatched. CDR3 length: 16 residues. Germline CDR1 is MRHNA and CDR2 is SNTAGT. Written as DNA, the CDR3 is TGTGCCAGCAGTGACGGGACTAGCGGGGGCTTCTACGAGCAGTACTTC. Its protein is CASSDGTSGGFYEQYF.

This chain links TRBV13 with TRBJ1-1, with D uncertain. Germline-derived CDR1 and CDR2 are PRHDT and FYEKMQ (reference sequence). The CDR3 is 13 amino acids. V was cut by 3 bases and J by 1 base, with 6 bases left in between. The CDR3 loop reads CASSFTRNTEAFF. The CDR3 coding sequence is TGTGCCAGCAGCTTTACACGGAACACTGAAGCTTTCTTT.

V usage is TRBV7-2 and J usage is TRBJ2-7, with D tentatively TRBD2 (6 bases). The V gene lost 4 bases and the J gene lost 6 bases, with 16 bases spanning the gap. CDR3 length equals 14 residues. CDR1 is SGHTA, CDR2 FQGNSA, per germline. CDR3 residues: CASSSTSWGGEQYF. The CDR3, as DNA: TGTGCCAGCAGCTCGACTAGTTGGGGAGGCGAGCAGTACTTC.

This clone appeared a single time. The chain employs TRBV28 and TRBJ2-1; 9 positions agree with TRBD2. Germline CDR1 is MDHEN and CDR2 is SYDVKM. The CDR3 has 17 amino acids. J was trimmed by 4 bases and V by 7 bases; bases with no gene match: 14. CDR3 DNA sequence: TGTGCCAGCACCGCGGGTATAGCGGGGGACCTTTACAATGAGCAGTTCTTC. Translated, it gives CASTAGIAGDLYNEQFF.

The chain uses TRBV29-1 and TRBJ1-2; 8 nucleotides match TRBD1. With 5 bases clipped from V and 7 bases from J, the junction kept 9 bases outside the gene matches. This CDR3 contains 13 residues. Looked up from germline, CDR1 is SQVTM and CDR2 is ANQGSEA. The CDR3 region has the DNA TGCAGCGTTACGGGACAGGAAATCGTTGGCTACACCTTC. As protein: CSVTGQEIVGYTF. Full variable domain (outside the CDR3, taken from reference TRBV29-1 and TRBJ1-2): SAVISQKPSRDICQRGTSLTIQCQVDSQVTMMFWYRQQPGQSLTLIATANQGSEATYESGFVIDKFPISRPNLTFSTLTVSNMSPEDSSIYLCSVTGQEIVGYTFGSGTRLTVV.

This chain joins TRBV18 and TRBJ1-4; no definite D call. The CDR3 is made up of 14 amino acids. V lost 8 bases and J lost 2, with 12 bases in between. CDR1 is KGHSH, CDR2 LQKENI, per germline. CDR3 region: CASQPERTNEKLFF. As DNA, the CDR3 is TGTGCCAGCCAACCTGAGAGGACTAATGAAAAACTGTTTTTT.